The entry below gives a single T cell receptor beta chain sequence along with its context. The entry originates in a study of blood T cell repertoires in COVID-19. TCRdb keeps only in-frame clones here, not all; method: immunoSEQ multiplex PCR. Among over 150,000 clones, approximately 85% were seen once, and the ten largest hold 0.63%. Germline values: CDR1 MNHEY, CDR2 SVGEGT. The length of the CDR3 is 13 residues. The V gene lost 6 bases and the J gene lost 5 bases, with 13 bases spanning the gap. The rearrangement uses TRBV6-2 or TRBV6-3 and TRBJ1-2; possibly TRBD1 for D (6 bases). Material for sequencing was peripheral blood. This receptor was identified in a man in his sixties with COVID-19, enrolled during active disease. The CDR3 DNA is TGTGCCAGCAGCCAACAGGGAAGTTATGGCTACACCTTC. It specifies CASSQQGSYGYTF.